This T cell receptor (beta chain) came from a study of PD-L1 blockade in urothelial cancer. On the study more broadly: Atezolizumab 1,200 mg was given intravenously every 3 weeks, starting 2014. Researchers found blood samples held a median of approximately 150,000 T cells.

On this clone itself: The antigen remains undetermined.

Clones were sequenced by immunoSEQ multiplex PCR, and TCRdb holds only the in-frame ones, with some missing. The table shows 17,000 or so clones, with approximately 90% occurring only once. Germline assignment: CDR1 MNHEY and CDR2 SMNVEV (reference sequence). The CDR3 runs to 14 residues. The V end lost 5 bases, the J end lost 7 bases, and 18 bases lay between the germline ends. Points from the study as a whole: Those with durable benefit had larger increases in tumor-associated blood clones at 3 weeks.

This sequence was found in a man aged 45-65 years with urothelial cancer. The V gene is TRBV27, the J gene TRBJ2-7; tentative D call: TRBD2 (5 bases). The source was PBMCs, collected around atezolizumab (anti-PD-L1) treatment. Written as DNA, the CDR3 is TGTGCCAGCAGTCATAGCGAAAGCACGTCGGAGCAGTACTTC. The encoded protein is CASSHSESTSEQYF.